The TCR beta chain under discussion was sequenced for a study of blood T cell repertoires in COVID-19. Across the study: Specimens from acute and convalescent COVID-19 originated in the United States, Italy and Spain. Sources were T cells, B-cell-depleted T cells, or PBMCs; the material itself was cDNA or gDNA.

This clone has a single count. Assay: immunoSEQ multiplex PCR; the TCRdb copy retains only in-frame clones and omits some. Of about 270,000 clones in the sample, around nine tenths were seen once. The TCR sequence derives from a man aged 35 to 55 with active or convalescent COVID-19. Source material: peripheral blood.

The CDR3, as DNA: TGTGCCAGCAGCCCCTTGAGGGCAGATGCTAATGAAAAACTGTTTTTT. Residues: CASSPLRADANEKLFF. This rearrangement joins TRBV11-2 to TRBJ1-4; D is unclear. CDR3 size: 16 residues. Trimming took off 5 bases at V and 3 bases at J, with 16 bases between the two ends. Germline CDR1 SGHAT, CDR2 FQNNGV.